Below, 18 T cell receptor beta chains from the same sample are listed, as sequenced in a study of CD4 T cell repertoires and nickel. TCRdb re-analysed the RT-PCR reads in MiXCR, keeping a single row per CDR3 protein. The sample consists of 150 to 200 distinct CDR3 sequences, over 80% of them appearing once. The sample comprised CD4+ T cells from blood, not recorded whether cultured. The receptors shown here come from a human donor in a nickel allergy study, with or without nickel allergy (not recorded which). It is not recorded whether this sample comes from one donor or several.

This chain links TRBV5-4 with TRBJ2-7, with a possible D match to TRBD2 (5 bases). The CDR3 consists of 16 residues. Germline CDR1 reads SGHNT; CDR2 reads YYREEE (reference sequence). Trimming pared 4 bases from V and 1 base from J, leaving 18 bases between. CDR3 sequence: CASSTGSLSGSYEQYF. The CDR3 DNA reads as TGTGCCAGCAGCACCGGAAGCCTGTCGGGGTCCTACGAGCAGTACTTC.

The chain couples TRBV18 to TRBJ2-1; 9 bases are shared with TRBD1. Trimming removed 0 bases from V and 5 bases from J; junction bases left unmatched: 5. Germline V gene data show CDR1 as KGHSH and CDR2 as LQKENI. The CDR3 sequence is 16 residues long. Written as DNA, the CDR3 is TGTGCCAGCTCACCACCGACAGGGGGGTCACACAATGAGCAGTTCTTC. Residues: CASSPPTGGSHNEQFF.

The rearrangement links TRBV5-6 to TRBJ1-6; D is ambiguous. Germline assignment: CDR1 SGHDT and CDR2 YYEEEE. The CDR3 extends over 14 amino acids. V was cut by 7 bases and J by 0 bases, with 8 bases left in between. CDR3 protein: CASGSYSYNSPLHF. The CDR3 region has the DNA TGTGCCAGCGGGTCCTACTCCTATAATTCACCCCTCCACTTT.

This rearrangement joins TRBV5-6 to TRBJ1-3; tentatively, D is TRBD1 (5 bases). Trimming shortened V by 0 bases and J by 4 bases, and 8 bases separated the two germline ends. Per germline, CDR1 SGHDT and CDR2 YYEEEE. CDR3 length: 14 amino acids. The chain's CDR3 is CASSLAGAGNTIYF. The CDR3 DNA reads TGTGCCAGCAGCTTGGCTGGGGCAGGAAACACCATATATTTT.

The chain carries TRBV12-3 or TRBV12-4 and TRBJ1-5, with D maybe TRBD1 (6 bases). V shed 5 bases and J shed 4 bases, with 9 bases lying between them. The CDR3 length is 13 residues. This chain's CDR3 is CASSLQGNQPQHF. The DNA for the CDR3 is TGTGCCAGCAGTCTACAGGGAAATCAGCCCCAGCATTTT.

CDR3 in DNA: TGCAGTGCTAGAGACGGACAGGGGGCTGAAGCTTTCTTT. Translation gives CSARDGQGAEAFF. The rearrangement links TRBV20-1 to TRBJ1-1; 10 bases match TRBD1. Trimming took 0 bases from V and 6 from J; bases not matched to a gene: 1. Germline V lookup: CDR1 DFQATT, CDR2 SNEGSKA (reference sequence). CDR3 length: 13 residues.

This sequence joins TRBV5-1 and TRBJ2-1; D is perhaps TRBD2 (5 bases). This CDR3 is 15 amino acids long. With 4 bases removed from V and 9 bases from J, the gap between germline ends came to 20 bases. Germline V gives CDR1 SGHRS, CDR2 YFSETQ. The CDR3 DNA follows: TGCGCCAGCAGCGGGTTGGGTCACCCCCGGGGTGAGCAGTTCTTC. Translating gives CASSGLGHPRGEQFF.

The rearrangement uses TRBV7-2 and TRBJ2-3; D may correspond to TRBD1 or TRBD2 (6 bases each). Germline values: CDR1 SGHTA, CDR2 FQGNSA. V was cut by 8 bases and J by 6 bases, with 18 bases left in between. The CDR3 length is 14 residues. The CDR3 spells CASPRGPTIDTQYF. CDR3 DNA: TGTGCCAGCCCCCGGGGGCCTACTATTGATACGCAGTATTTT.

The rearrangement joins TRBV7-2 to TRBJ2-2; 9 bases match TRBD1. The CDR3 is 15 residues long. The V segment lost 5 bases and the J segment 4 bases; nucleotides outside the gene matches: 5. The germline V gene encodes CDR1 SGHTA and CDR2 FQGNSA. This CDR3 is CASSRRQGGTGELFF. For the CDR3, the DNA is TGTGCCAGCAGCCGGCGACAGGGGGGCACCGGGGAGCTGTTTTTT.

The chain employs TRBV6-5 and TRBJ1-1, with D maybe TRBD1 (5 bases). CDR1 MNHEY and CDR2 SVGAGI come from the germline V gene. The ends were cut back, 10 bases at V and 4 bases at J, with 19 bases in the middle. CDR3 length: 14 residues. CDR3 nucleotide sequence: TGTGCCACCTCTAGGCGGGGGATTGGCACTGAAGCTTTCTTT. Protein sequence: CATSRRGIGTEAFF.

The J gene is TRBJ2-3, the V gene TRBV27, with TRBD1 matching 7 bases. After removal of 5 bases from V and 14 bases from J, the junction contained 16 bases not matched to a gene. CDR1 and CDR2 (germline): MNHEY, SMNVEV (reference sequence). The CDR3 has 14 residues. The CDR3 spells CASSPYSTGHPWYF. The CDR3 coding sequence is TGTGCCAGCAGTCCTTACTCGACAGGGCATCCTTGGTATTTT.

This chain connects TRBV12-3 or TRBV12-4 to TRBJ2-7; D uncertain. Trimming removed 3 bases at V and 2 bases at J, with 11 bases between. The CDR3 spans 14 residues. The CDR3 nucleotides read TGTGCCAGCAGTTTTACTACCCTCACCTACGAGCAGTACTTC. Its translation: CASSFTTLTYEQYF.

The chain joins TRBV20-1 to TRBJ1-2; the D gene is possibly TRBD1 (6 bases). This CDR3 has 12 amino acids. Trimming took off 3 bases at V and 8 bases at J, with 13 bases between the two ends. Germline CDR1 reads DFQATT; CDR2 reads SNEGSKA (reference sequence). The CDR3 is CSARTRGDGYTF. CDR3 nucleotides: TGCAGTGCTAGGACCAGGGGTGACGGCTACACCTTC.

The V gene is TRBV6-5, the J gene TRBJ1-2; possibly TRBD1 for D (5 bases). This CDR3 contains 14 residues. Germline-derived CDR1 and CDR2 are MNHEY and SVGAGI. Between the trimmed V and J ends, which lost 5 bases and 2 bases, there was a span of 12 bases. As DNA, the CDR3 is TGTGCCAGCAGTGGGACCTCCCGCAACTATGGCTACACCTTC. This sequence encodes CASSGTSRNYGYTF.

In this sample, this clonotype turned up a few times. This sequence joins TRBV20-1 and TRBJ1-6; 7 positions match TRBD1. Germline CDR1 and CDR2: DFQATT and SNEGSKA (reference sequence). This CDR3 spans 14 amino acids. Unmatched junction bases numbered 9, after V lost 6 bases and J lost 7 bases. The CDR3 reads CSALTGTENSPLHF. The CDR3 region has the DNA TGCAGTGCCCTGACCGGGACAGAAAATTCACCCCTCCACTTT.

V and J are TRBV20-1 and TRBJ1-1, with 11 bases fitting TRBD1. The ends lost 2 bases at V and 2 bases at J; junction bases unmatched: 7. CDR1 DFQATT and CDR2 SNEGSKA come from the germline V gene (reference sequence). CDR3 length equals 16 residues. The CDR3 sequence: CSARPGTGGSNTEAFF. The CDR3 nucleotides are TGCAGTGCTAGACCCGGGACAGGGGGTTCCAACACTGAAGCTTTCTTT.

CDR3 coding DNA: TGTGCCAGCAGCGAGACAGGGGTTCTCACAGATACGCAGTATTTT. Translation: CASSETGVLTDTQYF. The rearrangement joins TRBV5-4 to TRBJ2-3, with TRBD1 identical over 8 bases. The V and J ends lost 4 bases and 2 bases, in that order; junction bases with no gene match: 6. This CDR3 is 15 amino acids long. Germline CDR1 SGHNT, CDR2 YYREEE (reference sequence).

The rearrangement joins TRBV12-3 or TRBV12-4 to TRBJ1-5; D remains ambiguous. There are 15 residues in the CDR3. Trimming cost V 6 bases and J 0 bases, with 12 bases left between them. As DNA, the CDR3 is TGTGCCAGCAGCACCAAGACCTATAGCAATCAGCCCCAGCATTTT. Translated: CASSTKTYSNQPQHF.